The present T cell receptor beta chain was sequenced within a study of blood T cell repertoires in COVID-19. Study in general: The analysed material was cDNA or gDNA that came from T cells, B-cell-depleted T cells, or PBMCs.

The table came from immunoSEQ multiplex PCR; TCRdb's copy has only in-frame clones and leaves some out. The sample includes hundreds of thousands of clones, approximately 90% of them seen just once. This clone has a single count. Sequences were obtained from peripheral blood. This TCR was recovered from a young woman with acute or convalescent COVID-19.

CDR3 sequence: CASSTTREDTQYF. CDR3 nucleotide sequence: TGTGCCAGCAGCACTACCCGGGAGGATACGCAGTATTTT. The chain links TRBV9 to TRBJ2-3; a weak D match, TRBD2 (6 bases). This CDR3 comprises 13 residues. V shed 4 bases and J shed 6 bases, with 12 bases lying between them. Germline V gene data show CDR1 as SGDLS and CDR2 as YYNGEE.